This entry features one T cell receptor (beta chain) sequence. The antigen is undetermined. With iRepertoire HTBI primers and Arm-PCR of CDR3 regions, TCR beta libraries were built. TCRdb processed the multiplex PCR reads anew with MiXCR; each CDR3 protein has one entry. Here the sample spans hundreds of thousands of distinct CDR3 sequences, less than 25% being singletons. Specified time point: persistent/refractory GD, antithyroid drugs over 5 years with positive TRAb. The TCR library was made from RNA that had been extracted from PBMCs in TRIzol. American Thyroid Association guidelines were used to diagnose Graves' disease. The authors drew patients from an endocrinology department in Xi'an, China. The entry originates in a study of regulatory T cells in long-lasting Graves disease. The study, taken as a whole, reports: TRBV28, TRBJ1-2 and TRBJ2-5 emerged as the favored segments in persistent disease.

The germline gives CDR1 SNHLY, CDR2 FYNNEI. The CDR3 runs to 17 residues. V gave up 8 bases and J gave up 2 bases, with 21 bases separating them. The J gene is TRBJ2-2, the V gene TRBV2, with TRBD1 as a possible D gene (5 bases). Specimen: peripheral blood mononuclear cells (PBMCs), collected when the disease was refractory, from a patient treated with antithyroid drugs. The source of this sequence is a female donor with Graves disease. The chain's CDR3 is CASPRNQTEKNTGELFF. The CDR3 DNA reads as TGTGCCAGCCCCCGAAACCAGACAGAAAAAAACACCGGGGAGCTGTTTTTT.